The 9 T cell receptor beta chains below all came from one sample that was sequenced in a study of T-cell reconstitution after alpha-beta-depleted transplantation in children. As it was prepared, the TCRbeta library received unique molecular identifiers. TCRdb fed the PCR reads into MiXCR, producing one record per CDR3 protein. The table has 250,000 to 300,000 distinct CDR3 sequences, 9.5% to 13% seen once; the top ten hold less than 25%. Material: peripheral blood, obtained 180 days after TCRalphabeta/CD19-depleted stem cell transplant. These TCRs come from a male patient aged 2 to 10 who had a stem cell transplant for chronic granulomatous disease, so the T cells may come from the graft donor.

The sample holds many counts of this clonotype. The chain joins TRBV15 to TRBJ1-4; D is undetermined. The CDR3 is made up of 14 amino acids. V gave up 0 bases and J gave up 7 bases, with 9 bases separating them. CDR1 and CDR2 (germline): LNHNV, YYDKDF (reference sequence). In nucleotides, the CDR3 is TGTGCCACCAGCAGAGATCGAGCGGGTGAAAAACTGTTTTTT. This translates into CATSRDRAGEKLFF. Combining the CDR3 with reference TRBV15 and TRBJ1-4 gives the whole variable domain DAMVIQNPRYQVTQFGKPVTLSCSQTLNHNVMYWYQQKSSQAPKLLFHYYDKDFNNEADTPDNFQSRRPNTSFCFLDIRSPGLGDTAMYLCATSRDRAGEKLFFGSGTQLSVL.

This clonotype was seen many times. CDR3 sequence reads: CASSPIGVANVLTF. The CDR3 DNA reads TGTGCCAGCAGCCCCATTGGGGTAGCCAACGTCCTGACTTTC. The chain recombines TRBV7-3 with TRBJ2-6; no definite D call. V lost 5 bases, J lost 7 bases, and 12 bases lay in between. This CDR3 comprises 14 residues. Germline V gene data show CDR1 as SGHTA and CDR2 as FQGTGA.

The rearrangement joins TRBV4-1 to TRBJ2-7; 11 bases are shared with TRBD1. V dropped 1 base and J dropped 1; count of bases not matched to a gene: 9. Germline V lookup: CDR1 MGHRA, CDR2 YSYEKL. The CDR3 sequence is 18 residues long. The CDR3 nucleotides read TGCGCCAGCAGCCAAGGCTGGGGACAGGGGGAAGATTCCTACGAGCAGTACTTC. Its translation: CASSQGWGQGEDSYEQYF.

As concerns this clonotype: Given a much more abundant clone one base away, this may be a read error. The V gene is TRBV7-2, the J gene TRBJ2-3; D is ambiguous. Per germline, CDR1 SGHTA and CDR2 FQGNSA. With 1 base removed from V and 0 bases from J, the gap between germline ends came to 8 bases. The CDR3 contains 15 residues. The CDR3 here is CASSLEHISTDTQYF. CDR3 in DNA: TGTGCCAGCAGCTTAGAGCACATTAGCACAGATACGCAGTATTTT.

Points on this clonotype: This could be a read error, since a much larger clone is one nucleotide away. The V gene is TRBV10-2, the J gene TRBJ2-1, with TRBD2 matching over 10 bases. This CDR3 comprises 16 residues. V was pared by 5 bases and J by 12 bases, with 16 bases of the junction left unmatched. The germline V gene encodes CDR1 WSHSY and CDR2 SAAADI. The CDR3 DNA sequence: TGCGCCAGCAGTAATGGACTAGCGGTCCCCATTAACGTGCAGTTCTTC. Its translation: CASSNGLAVPINVQFF.

This clonotype has a count of ten or more. In DNA form, the CDR3 reads TGTGCCAGCAGCCAAGATCGGGGGCGGGGGGCTATCTCCTACGAGCAGTACTTC. Protein: CASSQDRGRGAISYEQYF. V is TRBV4-2 and J is TRBJ2-7, with 8 nucleotides matching TRBD2. This CDR3 has 18 residues. Germline CDR1 is LGHNA and CDR2 is YNFKEQ. J lost 0 bases, V lost 0 bases, and 10 bases had no gene match.

In its sample, this clonotype was seen many times. V gene TRBV5-1 combines with J gene TRBJ2-1; the D is unclear. The CDR3 totals 14 residues. In germline, CDR1 is SGHRS, CDR2 YFSETQ. Trimming pared 4 bases from V and 0 bases from J, leaving 8 bases between. This chain's CDR3 is CASSLEFSYNEQFF. CDR3 in DNA: TGCGCCAGCAGCCTGGAGTTCTCCTACAATGAGCAGTTCTTC.

This clonotype was counted once. A clone one base away is much larger, so this may be a read error. The V gene is TRBV2, the J gene TRBJ2-2; D is possibly TRBD1 (5 bases). The CDR3 sequence is 16 residues long. Germline loops: CDR1 SNHLY, CDR2 FYNNEI. The DNA of the CDR3 is TGTGCCAGCAGTGAATTGGCAGGGTGGAACATCGGGGAGCTGTTTTTT. Translating it yields CASSELAGWNIGELFF.

In this sample, this clonotype turned up many times. V is TRBV18 and J is TRBJ2-1; TRBD2 agrees at 8 bases. This CDR3 is built from 12 residues. With V trimmed by 6 bases and J by 10 bases, 5 bases remained unmatched. Germline lookup yields CDR1 KGHSH and CDR2 LQKENI. The CDR3 nucleotides read TGTGCCAGCTCTCAGATAGCGGGAGAGCAGTTCTTC. Translation gives CASSQIAGEQFF.